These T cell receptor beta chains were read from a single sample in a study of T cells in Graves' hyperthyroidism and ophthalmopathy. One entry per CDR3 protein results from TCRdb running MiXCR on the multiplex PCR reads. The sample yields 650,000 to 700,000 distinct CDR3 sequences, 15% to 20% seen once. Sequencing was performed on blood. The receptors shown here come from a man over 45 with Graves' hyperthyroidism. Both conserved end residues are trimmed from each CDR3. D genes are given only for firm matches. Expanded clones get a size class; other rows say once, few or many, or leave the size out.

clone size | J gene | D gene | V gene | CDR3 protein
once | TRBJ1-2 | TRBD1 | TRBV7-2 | ASSQGPGQGRYSYT
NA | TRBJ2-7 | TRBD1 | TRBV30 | AWGDYRGHYEQY
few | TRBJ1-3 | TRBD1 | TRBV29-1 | SATSGTAGNTIY
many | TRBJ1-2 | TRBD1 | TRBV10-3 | AIKQGAAANYGYT
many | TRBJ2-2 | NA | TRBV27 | ASSSGGLNTGELF
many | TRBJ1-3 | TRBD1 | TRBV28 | ASSSPTGVGSGNTIY
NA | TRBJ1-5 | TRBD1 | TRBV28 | ASSLDRGVGNQPQH
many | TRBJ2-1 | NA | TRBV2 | ASSEFGVTVYNEQF
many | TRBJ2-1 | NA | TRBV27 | ASSPHGRLNEQF
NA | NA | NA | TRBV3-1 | ASRERQNIQF
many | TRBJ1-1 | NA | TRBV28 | ASSLTFSDIEAF
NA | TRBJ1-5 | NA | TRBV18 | ASSPGNNQPQH
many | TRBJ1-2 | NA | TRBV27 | ASSLAGGNYGYT
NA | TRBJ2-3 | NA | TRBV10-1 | ASSESVVGTQY
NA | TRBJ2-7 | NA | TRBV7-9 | ASSPRQEHSYEQY